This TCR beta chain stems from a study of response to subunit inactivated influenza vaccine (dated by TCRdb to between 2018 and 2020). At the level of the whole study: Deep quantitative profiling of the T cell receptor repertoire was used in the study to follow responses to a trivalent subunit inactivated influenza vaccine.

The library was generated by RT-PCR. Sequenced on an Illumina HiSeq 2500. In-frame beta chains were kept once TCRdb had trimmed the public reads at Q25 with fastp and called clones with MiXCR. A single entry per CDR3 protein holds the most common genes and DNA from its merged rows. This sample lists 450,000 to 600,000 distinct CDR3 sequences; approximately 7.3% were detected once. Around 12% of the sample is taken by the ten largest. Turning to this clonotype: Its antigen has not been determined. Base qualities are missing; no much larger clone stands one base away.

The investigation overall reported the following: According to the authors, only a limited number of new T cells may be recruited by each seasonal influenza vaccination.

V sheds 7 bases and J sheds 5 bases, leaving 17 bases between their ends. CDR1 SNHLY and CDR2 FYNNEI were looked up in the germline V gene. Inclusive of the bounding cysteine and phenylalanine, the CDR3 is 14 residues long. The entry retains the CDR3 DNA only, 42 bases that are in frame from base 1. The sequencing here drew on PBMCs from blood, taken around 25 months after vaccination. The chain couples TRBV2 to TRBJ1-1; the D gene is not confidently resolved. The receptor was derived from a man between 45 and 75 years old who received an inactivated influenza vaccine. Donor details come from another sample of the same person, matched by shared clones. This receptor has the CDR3 CASNDATPKTEAFF. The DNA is TGTGCCAGCAACGACGCCACACCTAAGACTGAAGCTTTCTTT.